Listed here are 21 T cell receptor beta chains from one sample, sequenced in a study of vaccination and CD4 T cells after COVID-19. The assay that was used to sequence DNA from cultured CD4+ T cells was the Oncomine TCR Beta short-read assay. From the PCR reads, TCRdb called clonotypes with MiXCR, one entry per CDR3 protein. The sample carries around 13,000 distinct CDR3 sequences, about 42% recorded once. The antigens these receptors bind are not known. Treatment meaning: roughly 11-day PBMC culture with coronavirus spike peptide pools or control peptides (ViraFEST assay). Sample: CD4+ T cells from blood, cultured in vitro, taken before SARS-CoV-2 vaccination. Receptor source: a human donor who had recovered from COVID-19.

Only one count was recorded for this clonotype. CDR3 DNA: TGTGCCAGCAGTTTGAAACGAGAGGGGGGGTACACTGAAGCTTTCTTT. This gives the protein CASSLKREGGYTEAFF. The V and J genes are TRBV6-5 and TRBJ1-1; D may be TRBD1 (6 bases). CDR1 is MNHEY, CDR2 SVGAGI, per germline. V dropped 4 bases and J dropped 3 bases, with 18 bases sitting between them. This CDR3 region has 16 residues.

The genes are TRBV28 and TRBJ2-3; D uncertain. Trimming removed 4 bases from V and 4 bases from J, with 21 bases in between. Germline V gene sequence: CDR1 MDHEN, CDR2 SYDVKM. The CDR3 spans 17 residues. CDR3 residues: CASSSYDSGLISDTQYF. The CDR3 DNA is TGTGCCAGCAGTTCGTACGACTCCGGGTTAATCTCAGATACGCAGTATTTT.

This clonotype was counted a few times. The chain recombines TRBV7-9 with TRBJ2-7; 12 bases line up with TRBD1. This CDR3 region has 16 residues. Germline V gene data show CDR1 as SEHNR and CDR2 as FQNEAQ (reference sequence). V lost 4 bases to trimming and J lost 5 bases; unmatched junction nucleotides: 9. In nucleotides, the CDR3 is TGTGCCAGCAGCTCGGGACAGGGGGCAGGTCGCGACGAGCAGTACTTC. Protein product: CASSSGQGAGRDEQYF.

The rearrangement uses TRBV30 and TRBJ1-2; 7 bases agree with TRBD1. In germline, CDR1 is GTSNPN, CDR2 SVGIG (reference sequence). This CDR3 is built from 14 residues. With 8 bases clipped from V and 1 base from J, the junction kept 10 bases outside the gene matches. Here the CDR3 reads CAAWTGLINYGYTF. The CDR3 DNA reads as TGTGCCGCTTGGACAGGTCTAATTAACTATGGCTACACCTTC.

This clonotype has just a few counts. CDR3 loop: CASIQYRGNTEAFF. The CDR3 nucleotides are TGTGCCAGCATCCAATACAGGGGGAACACTGAAGCTTTCTTT. The chain carries TRBV12-3 or TRBV12-4 and TRBJ1-1; 7 nucleotides line up with TRBD1. Trimming cost V 7 bases and J 1 base; bases outside gene matches: 6. The CDR3 has 14 residues.

The chain joins TRBV5-4 to TRBJ2-1; D is perhaps TRBD2 (5 bases). CDR3 size: 15 residues. In germline, CDR1 is SGHNT, CDR2 YYREEE (reference sequence). The germline V and J ends were trimmed by 1 base and 1 base, with 9 bases remaining between them. The CDR3 region has the DNA TGTGCCAGCAGCTTGAGGACTTCGTCCTACAATGAGCAGTTCTTC. Amino acid sequence: CASSLRTSSYNEQFF.

This clonotype has only one observation. The chain carries TRBV10-1 and TRBJ1-4, with D unclear. Germline CDR1 reads WNHNN; CDR2 reads SYGVQD (reference sequence). The CDR3 is made up of 12 amino acids. V was pared by 0 bases and J by 8 bases, with 4 bases between. In nucleotides, the CDR3 is TGCGCCAGCAGTGAGTCGGGAGAAAAACTGTTTTTT. It encodes CASSESGEKLFF.

J is TRBJ1-5 and V is TRBV28; TRBD1 matches 10 bases. J gave up 6 bases and V 7 bases, and 12 bases lay outside the gene matches. Germline CDR1 is MDHEN and CDR2 is SYDVKM. The CDR3 sequence is 16 residues long. CDR3 amino acids: CASTGTGVMVGQPQHF. For the CDR3, the DNA is TGTGCCAGCACTGGGACAGGGGTTATGGTGGGTCAGCCCCAGCATTTT. The entire variable domain, with the rest obtained from reference TRBV28 and TRBJ1-5, is as follows: DVKVTQSSRYLVKRTGEKVFLECVQDMDHENMFWYRQDPGLGLRLIYFSYDVKMKEKGDIPEGYSVSREKKERFSLILESASTNQTSMYLCASTGTGVMVGQPQHFGDGTRLSIL.

This rearrangement joins TRBV20-1 to TRBJ1-2, with 10 bases aligning to TRBD1. The CDR3 has 15 amino acids. Looked up from germline, CDR1 is DFQATT and CDR2 is SNEGSKA (reference sequence). Losses at the gene ends were 5 bases for V and 3 bases for J; bases not matched to a gene: 9. The CDR3 DNA reads as TGCAGTGCTCGAGCGGACAGGGGGTTTCACTATGGCTACACCTTC. This encodes CSARADRGFHYGYTF.

This clonotype was counted between two and nine times. The chain joins TRBV7-6 to TRBJ2-5; D remains ambiguous. The V and J ends lost 5 bases and 5 bases respectively, with 9 bases between them. Germline CDR1 SGHVS, CDR2 FNYEAQ. The CDR3 is made up of 12 amino acids. In nucleotides, the CDR3 is TGTGCCAGCAGCAGTGGTTTCGAGACCCAGTACTTC. It codes for CASSSGFETQYF.

This clonotype occurred a few times. The rearrangement uses TRBV20-1 and TRBJ1-6, with unresolved D. Germline V gene sequence: CDR1 DFQATT, CDR2 SNEGSKA (reference sequence). V lost 0 bases and J lost 9, with 18 bases in between. The CDR3 loop spans 16 amino acids. CDR3 DNA sequence: TGCAGTGCTAGAGATCGTCGGGCGGTGGTGAGTTCACCCCTCCACTTT. It encodes CSARDRRAVVSSPLHF.

This clonotype was seen only a few times. V and J are TRBV7-3 and TRBJ2-1; 13 positions agree with TRBD2. The CDR3 consists of 15 residues. V was pared by 4 bases and J by 10 bases, with 7 bases of the junction left unmatched. Germline V CDR1 and CDR2: SGHTA, FQGTGA. DNA for the CDR3: TGTGCCAGCAGCTCCGGACTAGCGGGAGTTAACGAGCAGTTCTTC. Amino acids: CASSSGLAGVNEQFF. Looking up the rest from reference TRBV7-3 and TRBJ2-1 gives the full variable domain: GAGVSQTPSNKVTEKGKYVELRCDPISGHTALYWYRQSLGQGPEFLIYFQGTGAADDSGLPNDRFFAVRPEGSVSTLKIQRTERGDSAVYLCASSSGLAGVNEQFFGPGTRLTVL.

This clonotype was observed a few times. The chain couples TRBV7-2 to TRBJ1-1; the D gene is possibly TRBD1 (5 bases). Germline CDR1 and CDR2: SGHTA and FQGNSA. V lost 9 bases and J lost 7, with 21 bases in between. This CDR3 contains 14 residues. DNA for the CDR3: TGTGCCAGTAAAACCCGCGTCAACGGGGGTGAAGCTTTCTTT. As protein: CASKTRVNGGEAFF.

The rearrangement links TRBV19 to TRBJ2-1, with TRBD2 matching 7 bases. The CDR3 has 16 amino acids. V shed 7 bases, J shed 7 bases, and the junction held 16 bases outside the gene matches. CDR1 and CDR2 (germline): LNHDA, SQIVND (reference sequence). The CDR3 region has the DNA TGTGCCAGTACCACCGCAGCGGGGACTGCACCTAATGAGCAGTTCTTC. The encoded protein is CASTTAAGTAPNEQFF.

This rearrangement joins TRBV6-1 to TRBJ1-1, with TRBD1 matching over 7 bases. V trimming: 4 bases; J trimming: 4 bases; junction bases outside the gene matches: 6. The CDR3 consists of 14 residues. Germline V lookup: CDR1 MNHNS, CDR2 SASEGT. CDR3 residues: CASSATGYGTEAFF. In DNA, the CDR3 is TGTGCCAGCAGTGCGACAGGGTATGGCACTGAAGCTTTCTTT.

This clonotype turned up a few times. The chain employs TRBV20-1 and TRBJ2-7; 8 bases line up with TRBD1. This CDR3 contains 16 residues. From germline, CDR1 is DFQATT and CDR2 SNEGSKA (reference sequence). V shed 0 bases, J shed 3 bases, and the junction held 10 bases outside the gene matches. The CDR3 loop is CSARELTPGGGYEQYF. In nucleotides, the CDR3 is TGCAGTGCTAGAGAACTTACCCCAGGGGGCGGCTACGAGCAGTACTTC.

This clonotype has a handful of counts. The J gene is TRBJ1-3, the V gene TRBV10-3; D is unclear. The CDR3 length is 14 residues. Germline CDR1 ENHRY, CDR2 SYGVKD. The ends were cut back, 1 base at V and 8 bases at J, with 12 bases in the middle. CDR3 nucleotide sequence: TGTGCCATCAGTGAGTTCCATGACACAGACACCATATATTTT. Translation gives CAISEFHDTDTIYF.

This clonotype has just a few counts. The rearrangement uses TRBV7-2 and TRBJ2-3, with a possible D match to TRBD2 (5 bases). The CDR3 runs to 14 residues. Per the germline V gene, CDR1 is SGHTA and CDR2 is FQGNSA. Trimming took off 6 bases at V and 1 base at J, with 11 bases between the two ends. CDR3 protein: CASRLVVGTDTQYF. CDR3 nucleotide sequence: TGTGCCAGCAGACTAGTCGTCGGCACAGATACGCAGTATTTT.

This sequence joins TRBV30 and TRBJ1-2; the match to TRBD1 covers 7 bases. This CDR3 is 14 amino acids long. Germline V CDR1 and CDR2: GTSNPN, SVGIG (reference sequence). Unmatched junction bases numbered 4, after V lost 3 bases and J lost 0 bases. The CDR3 loop is CAWSRTGANYGYTF. CDR3 coding DNA: TGTGCCTGGAGCCGGACAGGCGCTAACTATGGCTACACCTTC.

The chain recombines TRBV7-9 with TRBJ2-2; D is ambiguous. V was pared by 5 bases and J by 1 base, with 17 bases between. Germline V gene data show CDR1 as SEHNR and CDR2 as FQNEAQ (reference sequence). This CDR3 region has 17 residues. DNA for the CDR3: TGTGCCAGCAGCCATTTAGGGATTCCGCTGAACACCGGGGAGCTGTTTTTT. It is translated as CASSHLGIPLNTGELFF.

This sequence joins TRBV6-1 and TRBJ1-6, with TRBD1 matching 9 bases. There are 15 residues in the CDR3. Germline V CDR1 and CDR2: MNHNS, SASEGT. J gave up 6 bases and V 4 bases, and 4 bases lay outside the gene matches. CDR3 loop: CASSGGQGSNSPLHF. The CDR3 bases are TGTGCCAGCAGTGGGGGACAGGGAAGTAATTCACCCCTCCACTTT.